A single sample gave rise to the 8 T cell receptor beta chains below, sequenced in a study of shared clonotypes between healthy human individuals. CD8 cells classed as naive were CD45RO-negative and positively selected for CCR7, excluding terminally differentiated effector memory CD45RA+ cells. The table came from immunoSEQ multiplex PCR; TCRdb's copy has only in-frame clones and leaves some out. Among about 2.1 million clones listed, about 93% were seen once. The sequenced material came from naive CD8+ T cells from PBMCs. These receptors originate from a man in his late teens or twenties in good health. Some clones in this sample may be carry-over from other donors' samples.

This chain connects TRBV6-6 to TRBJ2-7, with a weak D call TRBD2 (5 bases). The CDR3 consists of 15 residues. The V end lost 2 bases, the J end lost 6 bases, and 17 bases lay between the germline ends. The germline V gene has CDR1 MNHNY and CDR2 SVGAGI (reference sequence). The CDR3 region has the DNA TGTGCCAGCAGTTACGAGGGAGCTCCGGTGTTCGAGCAGTACTTC. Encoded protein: CASSYEGAPVFEQYF.

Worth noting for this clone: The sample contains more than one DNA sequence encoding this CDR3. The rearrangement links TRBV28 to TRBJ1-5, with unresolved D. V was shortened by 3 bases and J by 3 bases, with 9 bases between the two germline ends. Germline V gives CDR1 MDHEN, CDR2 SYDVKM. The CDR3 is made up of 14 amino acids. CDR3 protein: CASSLEGNNQPQHF. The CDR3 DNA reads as TGTGCCAGCAGTTTGGAGGGCAACAATCAGCCCCAGCATTTT.

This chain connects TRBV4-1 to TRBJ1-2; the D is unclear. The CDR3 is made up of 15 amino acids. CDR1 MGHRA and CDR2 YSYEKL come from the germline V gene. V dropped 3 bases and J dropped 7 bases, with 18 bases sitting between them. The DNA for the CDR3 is TGCGCCAGCAGCCAGACCGGACGGACGAGCCGTGGCTACACCTTC. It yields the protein CASSQTGRTSRGYTF.

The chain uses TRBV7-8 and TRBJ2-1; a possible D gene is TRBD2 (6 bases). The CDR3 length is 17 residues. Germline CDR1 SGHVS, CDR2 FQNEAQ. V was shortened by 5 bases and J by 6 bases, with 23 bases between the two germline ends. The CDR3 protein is CASSLVGGTSGGNEQFF. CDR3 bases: TGTGCCAGCAGCCTGGTCGGCGGGACCTCCGGAGGCAATGAGCAGTTCTTC.

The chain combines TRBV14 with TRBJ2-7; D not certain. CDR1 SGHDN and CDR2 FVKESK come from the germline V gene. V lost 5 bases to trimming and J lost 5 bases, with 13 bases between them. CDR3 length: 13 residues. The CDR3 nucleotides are TGTGCCAGCAGCTCCACCCTACTTCACGAGCAGTACTTC. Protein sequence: CASSSTLLHEQYF.

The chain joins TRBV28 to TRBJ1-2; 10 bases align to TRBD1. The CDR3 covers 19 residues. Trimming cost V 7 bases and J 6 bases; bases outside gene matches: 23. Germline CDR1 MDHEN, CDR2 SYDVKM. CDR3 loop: CASIPLIDRGLSAPHGYTF. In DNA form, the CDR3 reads TGTGCCAGCATACCGTTAATAGACAGGGGGCTCTCCGCCCCACATGGCTACACCTTC.

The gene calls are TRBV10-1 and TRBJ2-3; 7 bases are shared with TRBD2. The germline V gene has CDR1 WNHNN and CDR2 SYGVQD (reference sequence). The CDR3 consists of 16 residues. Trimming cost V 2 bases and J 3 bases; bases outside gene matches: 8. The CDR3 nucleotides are TGCGCCAGCAGTGAGACTCTAGCGGAGAATACAGATACGCAGTATTTT. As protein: CASSETLAENTDTQYF.

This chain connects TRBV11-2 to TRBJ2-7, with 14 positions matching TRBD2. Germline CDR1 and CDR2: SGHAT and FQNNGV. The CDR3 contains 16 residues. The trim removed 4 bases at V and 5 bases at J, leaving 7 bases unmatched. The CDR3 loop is CASSSFGTSGSHEQYF. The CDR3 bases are TGTGCCAGCAGCTCCTTCGGGACTAGCGGGAGTCACGAGCAGTACTTC.